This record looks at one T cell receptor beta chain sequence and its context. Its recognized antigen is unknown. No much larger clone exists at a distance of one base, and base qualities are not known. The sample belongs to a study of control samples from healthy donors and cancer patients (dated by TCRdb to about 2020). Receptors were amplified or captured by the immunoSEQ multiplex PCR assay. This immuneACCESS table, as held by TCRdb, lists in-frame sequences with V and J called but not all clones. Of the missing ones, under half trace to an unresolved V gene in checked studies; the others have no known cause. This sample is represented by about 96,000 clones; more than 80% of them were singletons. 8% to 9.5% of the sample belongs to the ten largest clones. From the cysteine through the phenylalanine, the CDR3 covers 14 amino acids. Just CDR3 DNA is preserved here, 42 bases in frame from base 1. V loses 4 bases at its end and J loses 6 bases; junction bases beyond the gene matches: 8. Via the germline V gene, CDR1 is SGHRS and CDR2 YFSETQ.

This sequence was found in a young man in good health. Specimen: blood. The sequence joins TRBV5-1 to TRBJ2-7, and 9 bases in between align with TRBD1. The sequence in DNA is TGCGCCAGCAGCCTGGGACAGGGATTTTCCGAGCAGTACTTC. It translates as CASSLGQGFSEQYF.